These 9 T cell receptor beta chains share one sample of origin, sequenced in a study of cytomegalovirus exposure and HLA in healthy donors. TCRdb's table, derived via immunoSEQ multiplex PCR, lists solely in-frame clones and lacks some. The profile shows about 110,000 clones, roughly 95% of them singletons. Source material: PBMCs. The receptors here all came from a woman younger than 30 in good health and CMV-seronegative.

J is TRBJ1-1 and V is TRBV4-1; D may be TRBD1 (5 bases). Germline CDR1 and CDR2: MGHRA and YSYEKL. V lost 3 bases to trimming and J lost 4 bases, with 12 bases between them. The CDR3 sequence is 14 residues long. CDR3 residues: CASSHTGEGTEAFF. Here the CDR3 DNA reads TGCGCCAGCAGCCATACAGGAGAAGGCACTGAAGCTTTCTTT.

The chain joins TRBV5-4 to TRBJ2-7; 10 bases map to TRBD2. The V and J ends lost 3 bases and 6 bases, in that order; junction bases with no gene match: 6. Germline loops: CDR1 SGHNT, CDR2 YYREEE (reference sequence). This CDR3 has 14 residues. CDR3 in DNA: TGTGCCAGCAGCTCAATAGCGGGGGGTTCCGAGCAGTACTTC. Amino acid sequence: CASSSIAGGSEQYF.

The chain is built from TRBV4-2 and TRBJ2-7, with TRBD1 identical over 8 bases. V trimming: 2 bases; J trimming: 7 bases; junction bases outside the gene matches: 16. CDR1 is LGHNA and CDR2 is YNFKEQ in the germline V gene. This CDR3 comprises 17 residues. The DNA for the CDR3 is TGTGCCAGCAGCCAACGCACCGGGACAGGTAGGGAGTGGGAGCAGTACTTC. Protein sequence: CASSQRTGTGREWEQYF.

The chain combines TRBV7-6 with TRBJ2-2; D not resolved. Trimming shortened V by 5 bases and J by 0 bases, and 10 bases separated the two germline ends. The CDR3 is 15 amino acids. Germline assignment: CDR1 SGHVS and CDR2 FNYEAQ. The CDR3 DNA reads TGTGCCAGCAGCGGGTGGAGTTCGAACACCGGGGAGCTGTTTTTT. It encodes CASSGWSSNTGELFF.

V and J are TRBV7-9 and TRBJ2-7, with no clear D. This CDR3 is built from 12 residues. Germline CDR1 SEHNR, CDR2 FQNEAQ (reference sequence). The germline V and J ends were trimmed by 1 base and 4 bases, with 5 bases remaining between them. The CDR3 nucleotides read TGTGCCAGCAGCTTAGAGACTTACGAGCAGTACTTC. This translates into CASSLETYEQYF.

The table lists this clone with a count of one. This rearrangement joins TRBV6-5 to TRBJ2-1; the D is unclear. V lost 3 bases, J lost 4 bases, and 13 bases lay in between. This CDR3 region has 15 residues. CDR1 is MNHEY and CDR2 is SVGAGI in the germline V gene. The CDR3 DNA follows: TGTGCCAGCAGTTATGCACAGTTAAATTACAATGAGCAGTTCTTC. It translates to CASSYAQLNYNEQFF.

The chain employs TRBV7-9 and TRBJ1-1; TRBD1 matches 9 bases. This CDR3 comprises 18 residues. In germline, CDR1 is SEHNR, CDR2 FQNEAQ (reference sequence). The ends lost 1 base at V and 1 base at J; junction bases unmatched: 10. In DNA, the CDR3 is TGTGCCAGCAGCTTAGGTTTGGGACAGGGTGGTTCGAACACTGAAGCTTTCTTT. This translates into CASSLGLGQGGSNTEAFF.

This CDR3 is CASSMSGGGYEQYF. In DNA, the CDR3 is TGTGCCAGCAGCATGAGCGGGGGGGGCTACGAGCAGTACTTC. The chain combines TRBV5-4 with TRBJ2-7; 10 bases fit TRBD2. In germline, CDR1 is SGHNT, CDR2 YYREEE (reference sequence). With 4 bases clipped from V and 3 bases from J, the junction kept 4 bases outside the gene matches. This CDR3 is built from 14 residues. Drawing the rest from reference TRBV5-4 and TRBJ2-7, the complete variable domain is ETGVTQSPTHLIKTRGQQVTLRCSSQSGHNTVSWYQQALGQGPQFIFQYYREEENGRGNFPPRFSGLQFPNYSSELNVNALELDDSALYLCASSMSGGGYEQYFGPGTRLTVT.

V gene TRBV6-5 combines with J gene TRBJ2-7, with a possible D match to TRBD2 (6 bases). This CDR3 spans 13 amino acids. Trimming removed 2 bases at V and 12 bases at J, with 17 bases between. Germline CDR1 and CDR2: MNHEY and SVGAGI. Here the CDR3 DNA reads TGTGCCAGCAGTTACGGGAGACGGGACTTGAGGTACTTC. This sequence encodes CASSYGRRDLRYF.